This T cell receptor (beta chain) was sequenced in a study of shared clonotypes between healthy human individuals. This clone occurred once. Sequencing used immunoSEQ multiplex PCR; TCRdb keeps in-frame clones, though not all of them. The sample has 1,400,000 or so clones; approximately 98.5% are singletons. Germline values: CDR1 MDHEN, CDR2 SYDVKM. The CDR3 consists of 15 residues. V lost 5 bases and J lost 1, with 15 bases in between. The TCR sequence derives from a man between 25 and 39 years old in good health. This rearrangement joins TRBV28 to TRBJ2-7, with a possible D match to TRBD2 (5 bases). Sample: naive CD4+ T cells sorted from blood. Noted subset: CD45RA+ positively selected. The DNA for the CDR3 is TGTGCCAGCAGTCTCTCCGGGGTTCCTTCCTACGAGCAGTACTTC. It yields the protein CASSLSGVPSYEQYF.